A selection of T cell receptor beta chains follows, all from one sample in a study of a mutant IDH1 vaccine in newly diagnosed glioma. Antigen specificity for these receptors is unknown. TCRdb's table, derived via immunoSEQ multiplex PCR, lists solely in-frame clones and lacks some. Of approximately 84,000 clones in the sample, 80% to 90% are singletons; the top ten hold around 5%. This sample comprised PBMCs, obtained from a glioma patient whose treatment included an IDH1 peptide vaccine. The source of these receptors is a man aged 40-49 years with glioma. Both conserved end residues are part of each CDR3. Fields, in order: D gene, clone size, J gene, V gene, CDR3 DNA, CDR3 protein. A D gene is named only where the DNA matches it firmly. Where a row states a size, it is once, few, many or the class of an expanded clone; other rows omit it.

>NA|few|TRBJ2-7|TRBV14
TGTGCCAGCAGCCAGGGGGTTCGGAGCTACGAGCAGTACTTC
CASSQGVRSYEQYF
>NA|NA|TRBJ1-2|TRBV14
TGTGCCAGCAGCCAAGTTGGACCCTATGGCTACACCTTC
CASSQVGPYGYTF
>NA|NA|TRBJ2-5|TRBV7-2
TGTGCCAGCAGCTTAGGGTCCGGGAGCCTCCGGGAGACCCAGTACTTC
CASSLGSGSLRETQYF
>TRBD1|few|TRBJ2-7|TRBV7-2
TGTGCCAGCAGCCCCACAGGGGTCGGGCCCTACGAGCAGTACTTC
CASSPTGVGPYEQYF
>NA|NA|TRBJ2-7|TRBV28
TGTGCCAGCAGTTCCTGGGACAATCCCTCCTACGAGCAGTACTTC
CASSSWDNPSYEQYF
>NA|few|TRBJ2-7|TRBV10-1
TGCGCCAGCAGACAGGGTCACAGGAGCGAGCAGTACTTC
CASRQGHRSEQYF
>NA|NA|TRBJ2-7|TRBV9
TGTGCCAGCAGCCCGGGGGACCACACCTACGAGCAGTACTTC
CASSPGDHTYEQYF
>TRBD1|NA|TRBJ1-3|TRBV19
TGTGCCAGTAGTTCCTCGGGACAGGGAGTGCTCTCTGGAAACACCATATATTTT
CASSSSGQGVLSGNTIYF
>TRBD1|NA|TRBJ2-7|TRBV6-6
TGTGCCAGCAGCCGCCGGGGACAGCTATACTTC
CASSRRGQLYF
>NA|NA|TRBJ2-7|TRBV19
TGTGCCAGTAAGGATCGTACAAAAACCTACGAGCAGTACTTC
CASKDRTKTYEQYF
>NA|NA|TRBJ2-1|TRBV11-3
TGTGCCAGCAGCCTAGGAGCGGGTTACAATGAGCAGTTCTTC
CASSLGAGYNEQFF
>NA|NA|TRBJ2-3|TRBV11-1
TGTGCCAGCAGCCCCCGCCTGGGCGCGGGCACAGATACGCAGTATTTT
CASSPRLGAGTDTQYF
>TRBD2|NA|TRBJ2-3|TRBV7-8
TGTGCCAGCAGCTTAGAACGGGGGGGCACAGATACGCAGTATTTT
CASSLERGGTDTQYF
>NA|NA|TRBJ1-2|TRBV19
TGTGCCAGTAGTATAGACATCTCTAACTATGGCTACACCTTC
CASSIDISNYGYTF
>NA|few|TRBJ1-1|TRBV6-5
TGTGCCAGCAGTTCCCCGTCCATTCCGAACACTGAAGCTTTCTTT
CASSSPSIPNTEAFF
>TRBD1|NA|TRBJ1-1|TRBV10-3
TGTGCCATCAACGACAGGGTGAACACTGAAGCTTTCTTT
CAINDRVNTEAFF
>NA|NA|TRBJ2-3|TRBV4-1
TGCGCCAGCAGCCAAGATGAGGTTCGCACAGATACGCAGTATTTT
CASSQDEVRTDTQYF
>NA|once|TRBJ1-1|TRBV2
TGTGCCAGCAGTGAGGGATGGGGGGCTGAAGCTTTCTTT
CASSEGWGAEAFF
>NA|NA|TRBJ2-7|TRBV4-1
TGCGCCAGCAGCCAATTGTGGAGGGGCTCCTACGAGCAGTACTTC
CASSQLWRGSYEQYF
>NA|NA|TRBJ1-1|TRBV5-4
TGTGCCAGCAGCCCCTCCAGCGACACTGAAGCTTTCTTT
CASSPSSDTEAFF
>TRBD2|NA|TRBJ2-7|TRBV4-3
TGCGCCAGCAGCTCGGGACTAGCGGGGGGAAACTCCTACGAGCAGTACTTC
CASSSGLAGGNSYEQYF
>NA|NA|TRBJ2-2|TRBV4-2
TGTGCCAGCAGCCAATTAGGGGACACCGGGGAGCTGTTTTTT
CASSQLGDTGELFF
>NA|NA|TRBJ2-7|TRBV7-2
TGTGCCAGCAGGCCTCGGGGGGCCCCGGCCTACGAGCAGTACTTC
CASRPRGAPAYEQYF
>NA|NA|TRBJ2-5|TRBV2
TGTGCCAGCAGTGAATGGGGGGTGGAGACCCAGTACTTC
CASSEWGVETQYF
>TRBD1|NA|TRBJ1-1|TRBV30
TGTGCCTGGAGTGGACCGGGACAGGGGGCCCGGGGGAACACTGAAGCTTTCTTT
CAWSGPGQGARGNTEAFF
>NA|NA|TRBJ2-5|TRBV7-8
TGTGCCAGCAGCTTAACAAACGGGTACCAAGAGACCCAGTACTTC
CASSLTNGYQETQYF
>NA|NA|TRBJ2-6|TRBV7-9
TGTGCCAGCAGACTGGGCCAGGTCGCAAATGGGGCCAACGTCCTGACTTTC
CASRLGQVANGANVLTF
>TRBD2|NA|TRBJ2-1|TRBV5-1
TGCGCCAGCAACTATCTCGGGGGGAGGGAGTTCTTC
CASNYLGGREFF
>NA|few|TRBJ2-7|TRBV4-3
TGCGCCAGCAGCCCTAGTACAGGCGGATACGAGCAGTACTTC
CASSPSTGGYEQYF
>TRBD2|NA|TRBJ2-3|TRBV19
TGTGCCAGTATAAGTCGTACTAGCGGGAGAGATACGCAGTATTTT
CASISRTSGRDTQYF
>NA|NA|TRBJ2-1|TRBV5-1
TGCGCCAGCAGCTTGGGACAGTCCTACAATGAGCAGTTCTTC
CASSLGQSYNEQFF
>TRBD2|NA|TRBJ2-3|TRBV5-5
TGTGCCAGCAGCTTCCGACTAGCCGATACGCAGTATTTT
CASSFRLADTQYF
>NA|once|TRBJ2-6|TRBV5-1
TGCGCCAGCAGCTTGAGTCAGCCCTCTGGGGCCAACGTCCTGACTTTC
CASSLSQPSGANVLTF
>TRBD1|NA|TRBJ1-6|TRBV4-3
TGCGCCAGCAGCCAGTTGACAGGGGGACGTGGGTCACCCCTCCACTTT
CASSQLTGGRGSPLHF
>TRBD1|NA|TRBJ2-7|TRBV10-1
TGCGCCAGCAGTCAACTCCGGGACAGGGATCTCGAGCAGTACTTC
CASSQLRDRDLEQYF
>TRBD1|NA|TRBJ2-7|TRBV7-7
TGTGCTAGCAGCTTAGAAGGGACAGGGCATCACTACGAGCAGTACTTC
CASSLEGTGHHYEQYF
>NA|once|TRBJ2-1|TRBV5-1
TGCGCCAGCAGAACCGGCGGCCAGCAACGCAATGAGCAGTTCTTC
CASRTGGQQRNEQFF
>NA|NA|TRBJ2-3|TRBV9
TGTGCCAGCAGCGTAGGACAGAAAGTCGCAGATACGCAGTATTTT
CASSVGQKVADTQYF
>NA|medium-sized|TRBJ1-2|TRBV14
TGTGCCAGCAGCCAACAGGGGAAGCATGGCTACACCTTC
CASSQQGKHGYTF
>NA|NA|TRBJ2-6|TRBV2
TGTGCCTCGTCCCCCGCCTCTGGGGCCAACGTCCTGACTTTC
CASSPASGANVLTF
>NA|NA|TRBJ1-2|TRBV5-1
TGCGCCAGCAGCATCATGAATGGTGGCTACACCTTC
CASSIMNGGYTF
>TRBD1|NA|TRBJ2-7|TRBV7-6
TGTGCCAGCAGCTTAGTGGACAGGGGCAACGACGAGCAGTACTTC
CASSLVDRGNDEQYF
>TRBD1|few|TRBJ2-7|TRBV7-9
TGTGCCAGCAGCCCGGACAGGGGCTACGAGCAGTACTTC
CASSPDRGYEQYF
>TRBD1|NA|TRBJ2-7|TRBV18
TGTGCCAGCTCACCAAAACGAGGGGGCCGATACCTTACCGCCTACGAGCAGTACTTC
CASSPKRGGRYLTAYEQYF
>TRBD2|NA|TRBJ2-3|TRBV30
TGTGCCTGGACCGGGACTAGCGGGAGTACGAAAGATACGCAGTATTTT
CAWTGTSGSTKDTQYF
>TRBD1|few|TRBJ1-5|TRBV4-1
TGCGCCAGCAGCCAAGAATATTGGGACAGCCACATTGCACAGCCCCAGCATTTT
CASSQEYWDSHIAQPQHF
>NA|NA|TRBJ1-5|TRBV6-5
TGTGCCAGCAGTTACACCAAGGATAGCAATCAGCCCCAGCATTTT
CASSYTKDSNQPQHF
>NA|NA|TRBJ2-7|TRBV7-2
TGTGCCAGCAGCTTAGCTGTCATGGTGGGGGAGCAGTACTTC
CASSLAVMVGEQYF
>NA|medium-sized|TRBJ2-7|TRBV10-1
TGCGCCAGCAGTGTCCTGGCAGGGGCGACTTCCTACGAGCAGTACTTC
CASSVLAGATSYEQYF
>NA|NA|TRBJ2-1|TRBV7-9
TGTGCCAGCAGCCCTACACAACTCGACAATGAGCAGTTCTTC
CASSPTQLDNEQFF
>TRBD1|NA|TRBJ1-1|TRBV14
TGTGCCAGCAGCCAGAAACGAACAGGGGGCGGTGAAGCTTTCTTT
CASSQKRTGGGEAFF
>TRBD2|NA|TRBJ2-1|TRBV7-3
TGTGCCAGCAGCTTAGAACTAGCGGGAAAGGATGAGCAGTTCTTC
CASSLELAGKDEQFF
>NA|NA|TRBJ2-7|TRBV28
TGTGCCAGCAGCCTAACAGGGTACGAGCAGTACTTC
CASSLTGYEQYF
>NA|NA|TRBJ1-5|TRBV6-6
TGTGCCAGCAGTCCCCGACGGACCGATCAGCCCCAGCATTTT
CASSPRRTDQPQHF
>NA|NA|TRBJ2-6|TRBV6-1
TGTGCCAGCAGCCAGGGGACTGGGGCCAACGTCCTGACTTTC
CASSQGTGANVLTF